The rows below give T cell receptor beta chains drawn from one sample of a study of T cell responses to AZD1222 COVID-19 vaccine. The repertoire was sequenced with immunoSEQ multiplex PCR; TCRdb's copy has only in-frame clones and lacks some. The sample gives around 150,000 clones, over 75% of which show up once; about 3.3% is in the top ten. This specimen was peripheral blood, taken 28 days after the second AZD1222 dose. The receptors shown here come from an adult who received the AZD1222 COVID-19 vaccine. Each CDR3 is given without its conserved first and last residue.

j_call cdr3_length v_call cdr3_aa
TRBJ2-3 13 TRBV7-9 ASSLFLAATDTQY
TRBJ2-1 13 TRBV10-1 ASSELGTGEGEQF
TRBJ2-7 9 TRBV6-5 ASSLDYEQY
TRBJ2-1 9 TRBV4-2 ASSPGDEQF
TRBJ2-7 13 TRBV27 ASSALGGTSYEQY
TRBJ2-1 15 TRBV11-2 ASSHGTSGPIANEQF
TRBJ1-1 9 TRBV3-1/TRBV3-2 ASSQGAEAF
TRBJ1-3 13 TRBV18 ASSLGQGAGNTIY
TRBJ2-7 13 TRBV24-1 ATSDPGQGFYEQY
TRBJ1-1 17 TRBV14 ASSQIPLPPPRANTEAF
TRBJ2-2 14 TRBV7-9 ASTLFWDRETGELF
TRBJ1-6 12 TRBV14 ASSLPGTITPLH
TRBJ1-3 15 TRBV19 ASSIQGLPYSGNTIY
TRBJ2-7 12 TRBV6-5 ASSYAGEAYEQY
TRBJ2-7 9 TRBV7-9 ASSSIYEQY
TRBJ2-2 19 TRBV4-1 ASSQDRRRAPSRTNTGELF
TRBJ1-2 13 TRBV28 ASSSSRPDIYGYT
TRBJ1-1 13 TRBV14 ASSRLGQPNTEAF
TRBJ2-1 13 TRBV27 ASSFTPAGGREQF
TRBJ1-3 12 TRBV5-4 ASSFRNSGNTIY
TRBJ2-5 10 TRBV10-2 ASGRLEGTQY
TRBJ2-7 11 TRBV12-3/TRBV12-4 ASSLQLAYEQY
TRBJ2-1 12 TRBV7-2 ASARTSGIYEQF
TRBJ2-7 13 TRBV10-2 ASSDLQGADYEQY
TRBJ1-4 12 TRBV19 ASSADRGREKLF
TRBJ2-1 12 TRBV5-1 ASSLLPGHNEQF